This record looks at one T cell receptor (beta chain) sequence and its context. Its antigen is unknown. Compared with germline, one end of the junction differs, possibly owing to a read error. The sample belongs to a study of T cell responses to AZD1222 COVID-19 vaccine. This CDR3 comprises 14 residues. Germline-derived CDR1 and CDR2 are SSHAT and FNYEAQ (reference sequence). Study conclusions and caveats: Seropositive AZD1222 recipients at baseline numbered only 6 or 7. The study sampled repertoires only after the peak T cell response. Researchers report vaccine-associated CD4 TCRs spanning spike, with dominance at 160-218 and 743-854.

Clones were read by immunoSEQ multiplex PCR, and TCRdb kept only the in-frame ones, dropping some. The profile covers some 120,000 clones, with around 92% appearing a single time and around 1.5% taken by the ten largest. V is TRBV7-7 and J is TRBJ2-5; perhaps TRBD1 as D (7 bases). This sequence originates from an adult in good health. The sample in question was peripheral blood, obtained on day 0 of AZD1222 vaccination. CDR3 in DNA: TGTGCTAGCAGCCCGCAGGGGGGACAAGAGACCCAGTACTTC. Translating it yields CASSPQGGQETQYF.